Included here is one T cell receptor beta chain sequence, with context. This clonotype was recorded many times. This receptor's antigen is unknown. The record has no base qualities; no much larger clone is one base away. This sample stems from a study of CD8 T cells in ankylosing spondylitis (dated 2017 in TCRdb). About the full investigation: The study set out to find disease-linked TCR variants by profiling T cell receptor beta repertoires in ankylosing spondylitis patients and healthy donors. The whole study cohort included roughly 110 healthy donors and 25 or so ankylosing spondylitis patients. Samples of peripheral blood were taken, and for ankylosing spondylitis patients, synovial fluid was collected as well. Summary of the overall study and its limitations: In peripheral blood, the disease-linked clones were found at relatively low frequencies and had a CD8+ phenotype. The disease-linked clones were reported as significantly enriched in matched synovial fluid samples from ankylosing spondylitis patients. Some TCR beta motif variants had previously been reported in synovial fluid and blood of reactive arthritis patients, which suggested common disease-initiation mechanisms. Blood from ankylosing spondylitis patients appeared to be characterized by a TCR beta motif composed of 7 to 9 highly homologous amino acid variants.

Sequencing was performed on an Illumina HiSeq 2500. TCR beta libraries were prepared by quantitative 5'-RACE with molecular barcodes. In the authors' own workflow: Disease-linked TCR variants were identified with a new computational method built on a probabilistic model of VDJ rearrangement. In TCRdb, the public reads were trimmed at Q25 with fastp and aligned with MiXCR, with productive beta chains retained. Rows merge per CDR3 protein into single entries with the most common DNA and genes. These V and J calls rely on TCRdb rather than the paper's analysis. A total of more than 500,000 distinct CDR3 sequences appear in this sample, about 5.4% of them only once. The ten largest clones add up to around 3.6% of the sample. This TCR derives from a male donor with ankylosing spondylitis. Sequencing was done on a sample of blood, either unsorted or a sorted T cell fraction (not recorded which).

The DNA sequence is TGTGCCAGTCAGGGCCAACATGTCGAGGAAGCTTTCTTT. The encoded protein is CASQGQHVEEAFF. This chain joins TRBV27 to TRBJ1-1; TRBD1 is a possible D gene, resting on 5 matching bases. V is cut by 9 bases and J by 8 bases, and the space between the germline ends is 19 bases. The CDR3 holds 13 amino acids from the cysteine to the phenylalanine. Here the CDR3 DNA is all that survives: 39 bases in frame from base 1. In the germline V gene (reference sequence), CDR1 corresponds to MNHEY and CDR2 to SMNVEV.